This T cell receptor (beta chain) was captured by sequencing in a study of blood T cell repertoires in COVID-19. For the study at large: PBMCs, B-cell-depleted T cells, or T cells provided the cDNA or gDNA that made up the material.

Under the authors' procedure: From reference gene primer amplification, estimates of nucleated cell counts were derived. The repertoire was sequenced with immunoSEQ multiplex PCR; TCRdb's copy has only in-frame clones and lacks some. That table is the source of V, J and clone size, and D and trimming were worked out from the DNA. The repertoire holds around 56,000 clones, with less than 85% as singletons. This clone appeared once. From germline, CDR1 is SGHRS and CDR2 YFSETQ. Trimming removed 5 bases from V and 1 base from J; junction bases left unmatched: 5. The length of the CDR3 is 14 residues. Sequencing was done on a sample of peripheral blood. The gene calls are TRBV5-1 and TRBJ1-1; TRBD1 matches at 7 bases. The clonotype comes from a woman in her 70s with acute or convalescent COVID-19. The CDR3 protein is CASSPRQGNTEAFF. The CDR3 nucleotides read TGCGCCAGCAGTCCAAGACAGGGGAACACTGAAGCTTTCTTT.